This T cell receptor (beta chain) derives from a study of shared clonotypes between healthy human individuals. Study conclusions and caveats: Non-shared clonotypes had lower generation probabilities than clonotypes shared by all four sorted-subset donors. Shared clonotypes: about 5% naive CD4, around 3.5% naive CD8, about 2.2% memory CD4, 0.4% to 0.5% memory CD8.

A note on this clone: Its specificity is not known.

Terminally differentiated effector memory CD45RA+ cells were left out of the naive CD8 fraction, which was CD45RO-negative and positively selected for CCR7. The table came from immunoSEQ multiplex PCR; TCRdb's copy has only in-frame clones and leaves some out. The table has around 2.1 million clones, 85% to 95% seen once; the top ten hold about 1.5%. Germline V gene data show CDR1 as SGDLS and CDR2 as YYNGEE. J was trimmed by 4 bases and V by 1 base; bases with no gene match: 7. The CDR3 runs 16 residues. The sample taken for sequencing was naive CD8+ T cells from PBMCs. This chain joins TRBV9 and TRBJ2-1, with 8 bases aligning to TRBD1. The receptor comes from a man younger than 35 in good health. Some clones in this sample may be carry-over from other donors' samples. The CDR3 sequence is CASSVRTGWIYNEQFF. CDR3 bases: TGTGCCAGCAGCGTAAGGACAGGGTGGATTTACAATGAGCAGTTCTTC.